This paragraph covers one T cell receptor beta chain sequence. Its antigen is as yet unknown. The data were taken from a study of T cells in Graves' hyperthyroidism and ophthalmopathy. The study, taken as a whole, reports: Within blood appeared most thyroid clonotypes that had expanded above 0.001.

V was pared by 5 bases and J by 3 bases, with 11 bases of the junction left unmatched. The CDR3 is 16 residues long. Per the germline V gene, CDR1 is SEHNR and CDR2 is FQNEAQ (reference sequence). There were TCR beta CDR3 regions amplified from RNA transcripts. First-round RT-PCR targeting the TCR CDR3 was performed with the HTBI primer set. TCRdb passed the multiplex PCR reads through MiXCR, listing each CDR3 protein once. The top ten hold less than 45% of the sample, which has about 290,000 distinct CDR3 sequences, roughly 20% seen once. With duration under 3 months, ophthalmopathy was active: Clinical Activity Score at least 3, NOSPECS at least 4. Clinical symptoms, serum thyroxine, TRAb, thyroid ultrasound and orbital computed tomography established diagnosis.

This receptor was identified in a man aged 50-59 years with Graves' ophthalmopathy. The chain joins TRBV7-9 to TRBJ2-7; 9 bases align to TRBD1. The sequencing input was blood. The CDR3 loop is CASSPALGQGNYEQYF. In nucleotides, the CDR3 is TGTGCCAGCAGCCCCGCCCTAGGACAGGGGAACTACGAGCAGTACTTC. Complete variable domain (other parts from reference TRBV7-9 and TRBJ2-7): DTGVSQNPRHKITKRGQNVTFRCDPISEHNRLYWYRQTLGQGPEFLTYFQNEAQLEKSRLLSDRFSAERPKGSFSTLEIQRTEQGDSAMYLCASSPALGQGNYEQYFGPGTRLTVT.